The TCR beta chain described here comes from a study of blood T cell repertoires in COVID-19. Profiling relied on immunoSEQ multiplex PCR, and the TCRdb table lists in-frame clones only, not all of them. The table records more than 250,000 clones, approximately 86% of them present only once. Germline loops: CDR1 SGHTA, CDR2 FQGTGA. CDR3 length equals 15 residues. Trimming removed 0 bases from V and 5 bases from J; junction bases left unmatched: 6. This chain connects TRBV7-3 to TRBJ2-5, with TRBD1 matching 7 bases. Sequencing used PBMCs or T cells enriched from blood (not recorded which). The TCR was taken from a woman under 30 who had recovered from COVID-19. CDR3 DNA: TGTGCCAGCAGCTTAACACAGGGGATCGGCGAGACCCAGTACTTC. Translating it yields CASSLTQGIGETQYF.